This T cell receptor (beta chain) appears in the sequencing data of a study of cytomegalovirus exposure and HLA in healthy donors. 60 Vbeta and 13 Jbeta primers were used in PCR. Assay: immunoSEQ multiplex PCR; the TCRdb copy retains only in-frame clones and omits some. This sample carries under 200,000 clones, approximately 80% of them seen once, and the ten largest clones take 1.5% to 2%. The material sequenced was PBMCs. This TCR was recovered from a woman between 18 and 30 years old in good health and CMV-seronegative.

The CDR3 loop reads CASSLGQNYQPQHF. In DNA form, the CDR3 reads TGTGCCAGCAGCTTGGGACAGAATTATCAGCCCCAGCATTTT. This rearrangement joins TRBV5-6 to TRBJ1-5, with D tentatively TRBD1 (5 bases). The V and J ends lost 0 bases and 5 bases respectively, with 9 bases between them. Germline-derived CDR1 and CDR2 are SGHDT and YYEEEE. The CDR3 spans 14 residues.